The next 5 T cell receptor beta chains were all read from a single sample in a study of OX40 agonist ivuxolimab in advanced cancers. The assay was immunoSEQ multiplex PCR, and TCRdb's table has in-frame clones only and misses some. The sample contains over 80,000 clones, 90% to 95% of which appear only once. Sequencing used CD4+ or CD8+ T cells sorted from blood, obtained in a trial of the OX40 agonist ivuxolimab. Receptor source: an adult with an advanced solid tumor such as melanoma, head and neck, liver or kidney cancer.

This chain joins TRBV6-1 and TRBJ2-1; 7 bases match TRBD1. J lost 9 bases, V lost 6 bases, and 8 bases had no gene match. Germline V gives CDR1 MNHNS, CDR2 SASEGT. The CDR3 extends over 13 amino acids. CDR3 sequence (DNA): TGTGCCAGCAGCCCGACAGGGAAGGGTGAGCAGTTCTTC. This gives the protein CASSPTGKGEQFF.

The CDR3 region is CASSSKGLGVDEQFF. For the CDR3, the DNA is TGTGCCAGCAGTTCCAAGGGACTAGGAGTAGATGAGCAGTTCTTC. V and J are TRBV5-4 and TRBJ2-1, with TRBD2 matching over 8 bases. The CDR3 extends over 15 amino acids. Germline values: CDR1 SGHNT, CDR2 YYREEE (reference sequence). After removal of 5 bases from V and 8 bases from J, the junction contained 12 bases not matched to a gene.

The sample holds one count of this clone. The V gene is TRBV2, the J gene TRBJ2-4; D is unclear. V was pared by 1 base and J by 0 bases, with 4 bases between. CDR1 and CDR2 from the germline V gene are SNHLY and FYNNEI. This CDR3 comprises 14 residues. This CDR3 reads CASSEDLAKNIQYF. The CDR3 DNA reads as TGTGCCAGCAGTGAAGACCTAGCCAAAAACATTCAGTACTTC.

This chain connects TRBV2 to TRBJ1-4, with TRBD1 matching 11 bases. Germline values: CDR1 SNHLY, CDR2 FYNNEI. The CDR3 consists of 16 residues. With 6 bases clipped from V and 4 bases from J, the junction kept 7 bases outside the gene matches. This chain's CDR3 is CASRAGTGGFNEKLFF. The CDR3 DNA sequence: TGTGCCAGCAGGGCCGGGACAGGGGGTTTTAATGAAAAACTGTTTTTT. Complete variable domain (other parts from reference TRBV2 and TRBJ1-4): EPEVTQTPSHQVTQMGQEVILRCVPISNHLYFYWYRQILGQKVEFLVSFYNNEISEKSEIFDDQFSVERPDGSNFTLKIRSTKLEDSAMYFCASRAGTGGFNEKLFFGSGTQLSVL.

The gene calls are TRBV9 and TRBJ2-5, with 8 bases aligning to TRBD2. Germline V gene sequence: CDR1 SGDLS, CDR2 YYNGEE. The CDR3 length is 17 residues. With 0 bases clipped from V and 4 bases from J, the junction kept 11 bases outside the gene matches. CDR3 residues: CASSVASGRAVAETQYF. The DNA for the CDR3 is TGTGCCAGCAGCGTAGCCAGCGGGAGAGCGGTAGCAGAGACCCAGTACTTC. Supplemented by reference TRBV9 and TRBJ2-5, the full variable domain reads DSGVTQTPKHLITATGQRVTLRCSPRSGDLSVYWYQQSLDQGLQFLIQYYNGEERAKGNILERFSAQQFPDLHSELNLSSLELGDSALYFCASSVASGRAVAETQYFGPGTRLLVL.